This T cell receptor beta chain appears in the sequencing data of a study of T cell responses to AZD1222 COVID-19 vaccine. Findings and limits, study-wide: Repertoires were collected only later (after the peak T cell response had occurred). It was only a handful of AZD1222 recipients who were seropositive at baseline.

Analysis merged second doses at about 4 or about 12 weeks. With respect to this clone: Its matching antigen is unknown.

Germline V gene data show CDR1 as DFQATT and CDR2 as SNEGSKA (reference sequence). CDR3 length equals 11 residues. V dropped 0 bases and J dropped 7 bases, with 6 bases sitting between them. Measured with immunoSEQ multiplex PCR; TCRdb has only the in-frame clones, and not every one. This table holds more than 150,000 clones, approximately 94% found once. V usage is TRBV20-1 and J usage is TRBJ1-2; D remains ambiguous. Source: peripheral blood, taken 28 days after the second AZD1222 dose. The receptor's source is an adult who received the AZD1222 COVID-19 vaccine. CDR3 in amino acids: CSARESGGYTF. The CDR3 DNA reads TGCAGTGCTAGAGAAAGCGGTGGCTACACCTTC.